This T cell receptor beta chain was captured in a study of metastatic and nonmetastatic thyroid tumors. TCRdb re-called the PCR reads through MiXCR. Of about 39,000 clones detected, under 20% appear once; the ten largest clones hold 20% to 25%. Germline values: CDR1 SGHNT, CDR2 YENEEA. V lost 5 bases, J lost 3 bases, and 17 bases lay in between. CDR3 length: 15 amino acids. The entire patient cohort was treatment-naive prior to thyroid surgery. This receptor was taken from a female donor with papillary thyroid cancer or a benign thyroid nodule (not recorded which). Some clones in this sample may be carry-over from other donors' samples. Sequencing was carried out using blood. V is TRBV11-3 and J is TRBJ2-7; D is tentatively TRBD1 or TRBD2 (5 bases each). The CDR3: CASSPGQRGDYEQYF. As DNA, the CDR3 is TGTGCCAGCAGCCCCGGGCAGAGGGGTGACTACGAGCAGTACTTC.